The clone carrying this T cell receptor beta chain showed up many times. What it binds is not known. As CD8+CD4-CCR7+CD45RA+ cells, naive CD8 T cells were sorted. The CDR3 spans 16 residues. Germline V gene sequence: CDR1 SGHAT, CDR2 FQNNGV. V dropped 2 bases and J dropped 12; count of bases not matched to a gene: 15. TCRdb ran MiXCR on the PCR reads and lists one entry per CDR3 protein. In the table there are about 36,000 distinct CDR3 sequences, around a sixth of which are singletons. This entry belongs to a study of molecular identifiers for immune sequencing clone quantification. Overall study: Naive CD8 cell RNA, from 20,000 or 100,000 cells, was split five ways in replicates, with four sequenced. General study findings and limits: Among 800,000 to 1,000,000 naive cells, spiked Jurkat TCR RNA from a single cell was reportedly detectable. Clones exceeding 20 RNA copies carried over 99% of effector molecules but under 1% of naive-cell molecules.

The chain is built from TRBV11-2 and TRBJ2-1; 8 bases align to TRBD2. The sample was naive CD8+ T cells from blood, with Jurkat cell RNA spiked in. The sample's subset: FACS-sorted CD8+CD4-CCR7+CD45RA+ naive T cells. This receptor was obtained from a human donor in good health. Some libraries in this study had Jurkat cell RNA spiked in. CDR3 amino acids: CASSLYFSGEVGGQFF. The CDR3, as DNA: TGTGCCAGCAGCTTATATTTTAGCGGGGAGGTGGGGGGGCAGTTCTTC.